This entry lists 23 T cell receptor beta chains sequenced from one sample in a study of shared clonotypes between healthy human individuals. Naive CD8 isolation took CD45RO-negative cells positively selected for CCR7 and excluded terminally differentiated effector memory CD45RA+ cells. Data came from immunoSEQ multiplex PCR; TCRdb stores just in-frame clones and leaves some out. The table lists a few hundred thousand clones, over 95% of them singletons. Specimen: naive CD8+ T cells sorted from blood. The receptors come from a woman aged 25 to 39 in good health.

The V and J genes are TRBV7-3 and TRBJ2-3; 11 nucleotides line up with TRBD2. J gave up 1 base and V 5 bases, and 2 bases lay outside the gene matches. The germline gives CDR1 SGHTA, CDR2 FQGTGA. This CDR3 comprises 15 residues. CDR3 in amino acids: CASSPLAGGTDTQYF. The CDR3 region has the DNA TGTGCCAGCAGCCCACTAGCGGGAGGCACAGATACGCAGTATTTT.

V and J are TRBV28 and TRBJ1-4; possibly TRBD1 for D (6 bases). The germline V gene has CDR1 MDHEN and CDR2 SYDVKM. The CDR3 totals 15 residues. V lost 4 bases and J 0 bases, leaving 9 bases between the germline ends. The DNA for the CDR3 is TGTGCCAGCAGTTGGGACACCCCAACTAATGAAAAACTGTTTTTT. It specifies CASSWDTPTNEKLFF. Complete variable domain (other parts from reference TRBV28 and TRBJ1-4): DVKVTQSSRYLVKRTGEKVFLECVQDMDHENMFWYRQDPGLGLRLIYFSYDVKMKEKGDIPEGYSVSREKKERFSLILESASTNQTSMYLCASSWDTPTNEKLFFGSGTQLSVL.

The rearrangement links TRBV27 to TRBJ2-7, with TRBD1 identical over 8 bases. V lost 3 bases, J lost 7 bases, and 5 bases stayed unmatched. The germline V gene has CDR1 MNHEY and CDR2 SMNVEV (reference sequence). The CDR3 is 13 amino acids. The CDR3 nucleotides read TGTGCCAGCAGTTTGGGACAGGCCCGGGAGCAGTACTTC. Translation gives CASSLGQAREQYF.

The J gene is TRBJ2-2, the V gene TRBV7-9; D unclear. Germline lookup yields CDR1 SEHNR and CDR2 FQNEAQ (reference sequence). CDR3 length: 14 residues. V lost 2 bases, J lost 5 bases, and 9 bases lay in between. The CDR3 loop is CASSLKRATGELFF. CDR3 DNA sequence: TGTGCCAGCAGCTTAAAAAGGGCTACCGGGGAGCTGTTTTTT.

This clone occurred once. The chain combines TRBV4-1 with TRBJ2-7, with D possibly TRBD2 on 5 matching bases. Deletions cut 1 base from V and 3 bases from J, with 16 bases between. The V gene's germline CDR1 is MGHRA and CDR2 YSYEKL. This CDR3 has 16 residues. The CDR3 sequence: CASSQAVGLASYEQYF. CDR3 DNA sequence: TGCGCCAGCAGCCAAGCGGTCGGCCTAGCTAGCTACGAGCAGTACTTC.

This clone was recorded a few times. The chain links TRBV29-1 to TRBJ1-1; TRBD1 is a possible D gene (5 bases). The CDR3 spans 14 residues. The V end was cut by 7 bases, the J end by 5 bases, with 20 bases between. CDR1 and CDR2 from the germline V gene are SQVTM and ANQGSEA. Here the CDR3 reads CSAQGDGKGTEAFF. In nucleotides, the CDR3 is TGCAGCGCCCAAGGGGACGGGAAGGGAACTGAAGCTTTCTTT.

This clone appeared once. The V gene is TRBV19, the J gene TRBJ1-1; TRBD1 might be the D (6 bases). The CDR3 runs 13 residues. The germline V gene has CDR1 LNHDA and CDR2 SQIVND (reference sequence). V dropped 7 bases and J dropped 8 bases, with 17 bases sitting between them. The CDR3 nucleotides are TGTGCCAGTACCAGATTGGGGGCGCGGGAAGCTTTCTTT. Its translation: CASTRLGAREAFF. Filled out from reference TRBV19 and TRBJ1-1, the complete variable domain reads DGGITQSPKYLFRKEGQNVTLSCEQNLNHDAMYWYRQDPGQGLRLIYYSQIVNDFQKGDIAEGYSVSREKKESFPLTVTSAQKNPTAFYLCASTRLGAREAFFGQGTRLTVV.

The rearrangement links TRBV28 to TRBJ2-7; the D is unclear. This CDR3 is built from 12 residues. V shed 3 bases and J shed 7 bases, with 10 bases lying between them. Germline V CDR1 and CDR2: MDHEN, SYDVKM. The CDR3: CASSFQSREQYF. The CDR3 region has the DNA TGTGCCAGCAGTTTTCAGAGCCGGGAGCAGTACTTC.

Turning to this clone: The sample contains more than one DNA sequence encoding this CDR3. This sequence joins TRBV28 and TRBJ2-7; possibly TRBD2 for D (7 bases). The V and J ends lost 3 bases and 3 bases respectively, with 12 bases between them. The CDR3 is made up of 14 amino acids. Germline lookup yields CDR1 MDHEN and CDR2 SYDVKM. CDR3 nucleotides: TGTGCCAGCAGTTTCGGACTAGGGGGCTACGAGCAGTACTTC. Its translation is CASSFGLGGYEQYF. The variable domain in full, completed from reference TRBV28 and TRBJ2-7, reads DVKVTQSSRYLVKRTGEKVFLECVQDMDHENMFWYRQDPGLGLRLIYFSYDVKMKEKGDIPEGYSVSREKKERFSLILESASTNQTSMYLCASSFGLGGYEQYFGPGTRLTVT.

The chain couples TRBV19 to TRBJ1-2; no definite D call. V lost 6 bases to trimming and J lost 6 bases, with 17 bases between them. Germline V CDR1 and CDR2: LNHDA, SQIVND (reference sequence). There are 14 residues in the CDR3. CDR3 bases: TGTGCCAGTAGCCCCCCGGGCGGGGTGGATGGCTACACCTTC. As protein: CASSPPGGVDGYTF.

On this clone itself: Different DNA sequences within this sample yield the same CDR3. The chain couples TRBV9 to TRBJ1-1; TRBD1 matches 10 bases. This CDR3 region has 13 residues. The germline V gene encodes CDR1 SGDLS and CDR2 YYNGEE. V lost 3 bases, J lost 5 bases, and 1 base stayed unmatched. In DNA, the CDR3 is TGTGCCAGCAGCGGGACAGGGGGGACTGAAGCTTTCTTT. It encodes CASSGTGGTEAFF.

The V gene is TRBV5-1, the J gene TRBJ2-2; perhaps TRBD1 as D (6 bases). Trimming took off 4 bases at V and 4 bases at J, with 14 bases between the two ends. Germline CDR1 is SGHRS and CDR2 is YFSETQ. This CDR3 spans 15 amino acids. CDR3 sequence: CASSLVGRGTGELFF. Here the CDR3 DNA reads TGCGCCAGCAGCCTCGTTGGCAGGGGCACCGGGGAGCTGTTTTTT.

This rearrangement joins TRBV27 to TRBJ2-3, with D perhaps TRBD2 (5 bases). CDR3 length: 14 residues. V gave up 2 bases and J gave up 6 bases, with 12 bases separating them. CDR1 and CDR2 (germline): MNHEY, SMNVEV (reference sequence). The DNA of the CDR3 is TGTGCCAGCAGTTTAGGAGCGGTATCGGATACGCAGTATTTT. Residues: CASSLGAVSDTQYF.

This chain links TRBV4-1 with TRBJ2-5; D may be TRBD2 (5 bases). Gene TRBJ2-7 matches the end of the DNA better, so the J call may be wrong. The CDR3 is 15 amino acids. Germline CDR1 and CDR2: MGHRA and YSYEKL. CDR3 region: CASSQGLSGAYEQYF. For the CDR3, the DNA is TGCGCCAGCAGCCAAGGTCTGAGCGGAGCATACGAGCAGTACTTC.

The J gene is TRBJ1-5, the V gene TRBV6-4; D is undetermined. CDR3 length: 18 amino acids. Germline V gene sequence: CDR1 MRHNA, CDR2 SNTAGT. V was trimmed by 2 bases and J by 2 bases, leaving 19 bases between them. CDR3 sequence: CASSDKLNSEFGNQPQHF. CDR3 DNA: TGTGCCAGCAGTGACAAACTGAACAGTGAGTTTGGCAATCAGCCCCAGCATTTT.

This clone was detected only once. V and J are TRBV7-9 and TRBJ2-7; D gene uncertain. This CDR3 is built from 15 residues. V shed 6 bases and J shed 2 bases, with 17 bases lying between them. The germline CDR1 and CDR2 sequences are SEHNR and FQNEAQ (reference sequence). In nucleotides, the CDR3 is TGTGCCAGCAGTCCTGACACGTCCCCAACCTACGAGCAGTACTTC. Its protein is CASSPDTSPTYEQYF.

The chain employs TRBV2 and TRBJ1-2; D is ambiguous. CDR3 length: 13 residues. The germline V gene encodes CDR1 SNHLY and CDR2 FYNNEI. V dropped 4 bases and J dropped 7 bases, with 13 bases sitting between them. The CDR3 DNA sequence: TGTGCCAGCAGTGTATCGGGTACGAGTGGCTACACCTTC. Translating it yields CASSVSGTSGYTF.

This clone has a single count. This chain connects TRBV7-9 to TRBJ2-1; the D call may be TRBD1 or TRBD2 (5 bases each). Germline V gives CDR1 SEHNR, CDR2 FQNEAQ (reference sequence). V lost 7 bases to trimming and J lost 9 bases, with 22 bases between them. The CDR3 is 15 amino acids. The CDR3 sequence: CASNEGLSPRGEQFF. CDR3 DNA: TGTGCCAGCAATGAGGGGCTCAGCCCCCGCGGTGAGCAGTTCTTC.

This CDR3 is CSVEDRTSGRAGGELFF. In DNA, the CDR3 is TGCAGCGTTGAAGATCGGACTAGCGGGAGGGCCGGCGGGGAGCTGTTTTTT. The chain uses TRBV29-1 and TRBJ2-2; 15 bases align to TRBD2. J lost 7 bases, V lost 0 bases, and 6 bases had no gene match. The CDR3 is made up of 17 amino acids. From germline, CDR1 is SQVTM and CDR2 ANQGSEA.

The chain recombines TRBV27 with TRBJ1-1; the D is unclear. V was pared by 5 bases and J by 1 base, with 8 bases between. The CDR3 contains 13 residues. Germline V gene lookup returns CDR1 MNHEY and CDR2 SMNVEV (reference sequence). CDR3 in amino acids: CASSLISNTEAFF. CDR3 DNA: TGTGCCAGCAGTCTCATATCGAACACTGAAGCTTTCTTT.

CDR3 sequence: CASSRLQGVDTQYF. For the CDR3, the DNA is TGTGCCAGCAGTCGCCTCCAGGGGGTAGATACGCAGTATTTT. The genes are TRBV27 and TRBJ2-3, with 7 bases identical to TRBD1. CDR1 and CDR2 (germline): MNHEY, SMNVEV (reference sequence). V shed 5 bases, J shed 5 bases, and the junction held 7 bases outside the gene matches. The length of the CDR3 is 14 residues.

This chain joins TRBV9 and TRBJ2-1; 10 bases fit TRBD2. CDR3 length: 17 residues. V trimming: 0 bases; J trimming: 1 base; junction bases outside the gene matches: 4. The V gene's germline CDR1 is SGDLS and CDR2 YYNGEE. The CDR3 sequence is CASSVDRTSGSYNEQFF. Written as DNA, the CDR3 is TGTGCCAGCAGCGTAGATAGGACTAGCGGTTCCTACAATGAGCAGTTCTTC.

The rearrangement uses TRBV28 and TRBJ2-6; D remains ambiguous. Trimming stripped 8 bases from V and 1 base from J, with 3 bases between. CDR3 length: 12 amino acids. Germline-derived CDR1 and CDR2 are MDHEN and SYDVKM. CDR3 sequence reads: CASESGANVLTF. The CDR3 nucleotides read TGTGCCAGCGAATCTGGGGCCAACGTCCTGACTTTC.